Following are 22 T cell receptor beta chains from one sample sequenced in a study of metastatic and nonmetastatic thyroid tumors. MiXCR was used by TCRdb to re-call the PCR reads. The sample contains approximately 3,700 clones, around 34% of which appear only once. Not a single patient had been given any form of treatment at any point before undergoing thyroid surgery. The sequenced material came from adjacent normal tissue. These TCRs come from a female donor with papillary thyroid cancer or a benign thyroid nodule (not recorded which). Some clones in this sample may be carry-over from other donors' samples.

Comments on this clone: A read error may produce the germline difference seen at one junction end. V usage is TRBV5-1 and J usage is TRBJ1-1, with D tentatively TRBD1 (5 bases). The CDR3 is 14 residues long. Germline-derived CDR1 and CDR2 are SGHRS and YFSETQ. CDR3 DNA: TGCGCCAGCAGCTCGTTACAGTGGGGGGGTGAAGCTTTCTTC. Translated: CASSSLQWGGEAFF.

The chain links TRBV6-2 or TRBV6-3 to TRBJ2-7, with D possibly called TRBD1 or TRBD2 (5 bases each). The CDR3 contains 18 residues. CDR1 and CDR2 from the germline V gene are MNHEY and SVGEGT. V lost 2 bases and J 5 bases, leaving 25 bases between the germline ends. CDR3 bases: TGTGCCAGCAGTTACGGCGGGTTTGGCGTGGGGGTTGGCGACGAGCAGTACTTC. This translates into CASSYGGFGVGVGDEQYF.

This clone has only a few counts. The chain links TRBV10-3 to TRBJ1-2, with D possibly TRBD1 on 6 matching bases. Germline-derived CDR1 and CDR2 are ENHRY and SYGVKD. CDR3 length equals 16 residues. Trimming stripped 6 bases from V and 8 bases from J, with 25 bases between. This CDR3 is CAISGTKGDDSIGYTF. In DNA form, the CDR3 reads TGTGCCATCAGCGGGACGAAGGGGGATGACTCAATAGGCTACACCTTC.

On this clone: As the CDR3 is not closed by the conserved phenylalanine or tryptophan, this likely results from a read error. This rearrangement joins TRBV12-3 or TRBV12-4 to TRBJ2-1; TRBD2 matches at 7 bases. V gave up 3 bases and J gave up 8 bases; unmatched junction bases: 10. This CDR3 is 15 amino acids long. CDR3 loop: CASSLGRGADDEQFY. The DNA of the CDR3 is TGTGCCAGCAGTTTGGGGAGGGGCGCGGACGATGAGCAGTTCTAC.

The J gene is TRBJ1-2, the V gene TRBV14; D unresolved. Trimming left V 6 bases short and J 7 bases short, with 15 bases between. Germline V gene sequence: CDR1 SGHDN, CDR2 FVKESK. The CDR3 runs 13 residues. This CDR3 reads CASRIDGSGGYTF. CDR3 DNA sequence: TGTGCCAGCAGGATTGACGGGTCCGGTGGCTACACCTTC.

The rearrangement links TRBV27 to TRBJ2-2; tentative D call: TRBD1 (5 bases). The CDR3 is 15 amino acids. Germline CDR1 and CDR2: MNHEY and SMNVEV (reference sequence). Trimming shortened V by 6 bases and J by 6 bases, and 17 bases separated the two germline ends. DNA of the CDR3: TGTGCCAGCAGATTAGCTAGGACACCGGCCGGGGAGCTGTTTTTT. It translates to CASRLARTPAGELFF.

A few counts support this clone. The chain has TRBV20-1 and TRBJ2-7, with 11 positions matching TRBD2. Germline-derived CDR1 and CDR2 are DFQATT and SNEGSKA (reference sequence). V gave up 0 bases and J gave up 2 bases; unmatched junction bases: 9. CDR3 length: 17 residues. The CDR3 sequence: CSARDLAGGSETYEQYV. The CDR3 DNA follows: TGCAGTGCTAGAGATCTAGCGGGAGGTTCGGAAACCTACGAGCAGTACGTC.

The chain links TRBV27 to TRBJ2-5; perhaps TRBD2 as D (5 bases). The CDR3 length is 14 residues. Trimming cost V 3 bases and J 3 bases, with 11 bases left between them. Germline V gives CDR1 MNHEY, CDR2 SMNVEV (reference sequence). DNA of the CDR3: TGTGCCAGCAGTTTTACGGGGAGCAAAGAGACCCAGTACTTC. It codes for CASSFTGSKETQYF.

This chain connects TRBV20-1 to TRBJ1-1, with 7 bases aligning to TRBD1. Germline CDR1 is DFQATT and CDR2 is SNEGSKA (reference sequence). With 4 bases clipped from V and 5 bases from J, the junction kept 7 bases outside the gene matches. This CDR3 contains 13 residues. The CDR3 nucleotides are TGCAGTGCTAAGAAGACAGGGAGGACTGAAGCTTTCTTT. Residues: CSAKKTGRTEAFF.

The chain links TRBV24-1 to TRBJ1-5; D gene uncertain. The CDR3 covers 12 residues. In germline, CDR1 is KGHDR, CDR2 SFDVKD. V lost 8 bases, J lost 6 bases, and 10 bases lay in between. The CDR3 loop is CATKAEGQPQHF. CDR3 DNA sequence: TGTGCCACCAAGGCGGAGGGTCAGCCCCAGCATTTT.

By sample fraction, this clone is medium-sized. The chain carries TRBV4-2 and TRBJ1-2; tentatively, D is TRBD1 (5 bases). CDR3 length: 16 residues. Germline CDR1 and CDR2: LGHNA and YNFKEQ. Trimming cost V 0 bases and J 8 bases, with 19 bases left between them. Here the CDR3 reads CASSQERRPRGDGYTF. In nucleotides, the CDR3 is TGTGCCAGCAGCCAAGAGAGAAGACCTCGGGGGGACGGCTACACCTTC.

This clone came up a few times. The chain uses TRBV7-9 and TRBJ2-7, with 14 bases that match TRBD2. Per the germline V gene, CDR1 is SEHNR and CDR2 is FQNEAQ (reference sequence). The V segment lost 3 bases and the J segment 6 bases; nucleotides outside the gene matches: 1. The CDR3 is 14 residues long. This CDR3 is CASSLTSGRAEQYF. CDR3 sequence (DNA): TGTGCCAGCAGCTTGACTAGCGGGAGGGCCGAGCAGTACTTC.

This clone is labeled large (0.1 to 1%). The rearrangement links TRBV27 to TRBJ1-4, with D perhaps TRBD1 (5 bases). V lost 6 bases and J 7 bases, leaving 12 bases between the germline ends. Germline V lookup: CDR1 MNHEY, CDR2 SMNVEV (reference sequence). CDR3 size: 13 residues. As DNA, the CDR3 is TGTGCCAGCAGCCCCTATGGGGGTGAAAAACTGTTTTTT. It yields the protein CASSPYGGEKLFF.

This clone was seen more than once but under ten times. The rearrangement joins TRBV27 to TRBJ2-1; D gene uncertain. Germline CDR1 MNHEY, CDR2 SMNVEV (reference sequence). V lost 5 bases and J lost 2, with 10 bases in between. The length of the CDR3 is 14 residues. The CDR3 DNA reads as TGTGCCAGCAGTGGAGAGTCTGCCTACAATGAGCAGTTCTTC. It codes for CASSGESAYNEQFF.

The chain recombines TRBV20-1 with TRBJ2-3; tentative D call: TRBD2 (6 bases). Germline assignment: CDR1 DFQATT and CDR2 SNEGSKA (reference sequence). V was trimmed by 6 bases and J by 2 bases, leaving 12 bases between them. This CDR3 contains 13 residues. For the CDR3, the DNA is TGCAGTGCGGAGGGAGGAAACACAGATACGCAGTATTTT. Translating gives CSAEGGNTDTQYF.

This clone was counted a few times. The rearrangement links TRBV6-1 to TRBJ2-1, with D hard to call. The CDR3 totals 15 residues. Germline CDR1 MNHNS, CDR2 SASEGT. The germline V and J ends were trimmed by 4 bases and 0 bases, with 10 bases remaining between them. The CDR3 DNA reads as TGTGCCAGCAGTGTCTGGAAGAGCTCCTACAATGAGCAGTTCTTC. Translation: CASSVWKSSYNEQFF.

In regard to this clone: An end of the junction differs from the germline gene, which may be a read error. The CDR3 sequence is CASSIERSEHRGAVF. The CDR3 bases are TGTGCCAGTAGTATAGAGCGGTCTGAACACCGGGGAGCTGTTTTT. The chain employs TRBV19 and TRBJ2-2; D might be TRBD2 (5 bases). CDR1 is LNHDA and CDR2 is SQIVND in the germline V gene (reference sequence). The CDR3 is 15 residues long.

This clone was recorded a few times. Written as DNA, the CDR3 is TGTGCCAGCAGCTTTTCGGGGGGCGCCGGTGAAGCTTTCTTT. It translates to CASSFSGGAGEAFF. This chain uses TRBV5-8 with TRBJ1-1, with a possible D match to TRBD1 (6 bases). V lost 2 bases and J 7 bases, leaving 15 bases between the germline ends. The germline gives CDR1 SGHTS, CDR2 YDEGEE. The CDR3 has 14 amino acids.

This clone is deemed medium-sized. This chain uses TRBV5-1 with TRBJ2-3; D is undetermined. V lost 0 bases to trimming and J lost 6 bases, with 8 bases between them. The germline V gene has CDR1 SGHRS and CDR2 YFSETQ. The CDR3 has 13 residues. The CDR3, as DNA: TGCGCCAGCAGCTTGGCCAGGACGGATACGCAGTATTTT. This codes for CASSLARTDTQYF.

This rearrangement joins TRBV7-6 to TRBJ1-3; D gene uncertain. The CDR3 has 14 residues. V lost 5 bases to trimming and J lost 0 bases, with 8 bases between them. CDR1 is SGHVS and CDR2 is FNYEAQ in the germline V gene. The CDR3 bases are TGTGCCAGCAGCACCACAGTCTCTGGAAACACCATATATTTT. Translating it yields CASSTTVSGNTIYF. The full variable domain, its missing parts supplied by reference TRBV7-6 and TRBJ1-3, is GAGVSQSPRYKVTKRGQDVALRCDPISGHVSLYWYRQALGQGPEFLTYFNYEAQQDKSGLPNDRFSAERPEGSISTLTIQRTEQRDSAMYRCASSTTVSGNTIYFGEGSWLTVV.

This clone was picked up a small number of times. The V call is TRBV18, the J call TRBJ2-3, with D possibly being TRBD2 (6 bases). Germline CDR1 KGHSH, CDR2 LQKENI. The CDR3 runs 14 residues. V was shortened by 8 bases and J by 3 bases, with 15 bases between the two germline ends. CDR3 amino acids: CASPPMGRTDTQYF. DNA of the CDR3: TGTGCCAGCCCCCCTATGGGGAGGACAGATACGCAGTATTTT.

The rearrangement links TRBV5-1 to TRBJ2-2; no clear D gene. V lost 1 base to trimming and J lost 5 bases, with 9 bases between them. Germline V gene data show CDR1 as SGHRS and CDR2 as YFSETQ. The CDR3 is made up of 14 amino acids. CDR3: CASSLIEVTGELFF. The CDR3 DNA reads TGCGCCAGCAGCTTGATTGAGGTTACCGGGGAGCTGTTTTTT.